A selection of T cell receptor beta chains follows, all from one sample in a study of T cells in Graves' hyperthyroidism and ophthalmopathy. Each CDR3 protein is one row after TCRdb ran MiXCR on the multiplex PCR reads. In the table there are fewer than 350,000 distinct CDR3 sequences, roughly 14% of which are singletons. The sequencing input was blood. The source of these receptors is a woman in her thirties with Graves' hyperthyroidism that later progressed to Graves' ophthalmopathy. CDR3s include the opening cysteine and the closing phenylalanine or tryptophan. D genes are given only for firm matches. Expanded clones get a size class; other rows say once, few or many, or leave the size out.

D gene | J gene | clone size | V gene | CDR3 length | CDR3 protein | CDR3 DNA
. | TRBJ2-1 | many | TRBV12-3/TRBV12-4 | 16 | CASWPGLAFSYNEQFF | TGTGCCAGCTGGCCGGGACTCGCCTTTTCCTACAATGAGCAGTTCTTC
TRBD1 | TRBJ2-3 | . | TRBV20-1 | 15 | CSAPRTGGSTDTQYF | TGCAGTGCTCCCCGGACAGGGGGTAGCACAGATACGCAGTATTTT
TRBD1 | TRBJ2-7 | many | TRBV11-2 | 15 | CASSRQWDRRNEQYF | TGTGCCAGCAGCCGACAATGGGACAGGCGCAACGAGCAGTACTTC
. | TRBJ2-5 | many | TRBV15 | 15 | CATSRSTGYQETQYF | TGTGCCACCAGCAGAAGCACCGGGTACCAAGAGACCCAGTACTTC
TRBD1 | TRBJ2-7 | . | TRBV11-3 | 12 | CASSRGQGEQYF | TGTGCCAGCAGCCGGGGACAGGGCGAGCAGTACTTC
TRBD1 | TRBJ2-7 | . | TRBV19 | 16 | CASSISDRGSTYEQYF | TGTGCCAGTAGTATCTCGGACAGGGGTTCAACCTACGAGCAGTACTTC
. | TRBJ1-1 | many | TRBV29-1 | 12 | CSVVLGNTEAFF | TGCAGCGTTGTTTTAGGGAACACTGAAGCTTTCTTT
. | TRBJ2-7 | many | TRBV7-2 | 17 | CASSLSPLIGGSSEQYF | TGTGCCAGCAGCTTATCCCCCCTCATCGGGGGCAGTAGTGAGCAGTACTTC
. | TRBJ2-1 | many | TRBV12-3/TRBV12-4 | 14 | CASSLTGTYNEQFF | TGTGCCAGCAGTTTAACCGGCACCTACAATGAGCAGTTCTTC
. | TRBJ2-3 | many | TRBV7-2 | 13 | CASSLIPTDTQYF | TGTGCCAGCAGCTTAATCCCCACAGATACGCAGTATTTT
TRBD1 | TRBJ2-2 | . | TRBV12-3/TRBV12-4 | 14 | CASIPGQGHGELFF | TGTGCCAGCATTCCGGGACAGGGGCACGGGGAGCTGTTTTTT
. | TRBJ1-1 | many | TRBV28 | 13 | CASSFTWDTEAFF | TGTGCCAGCAGTTTCACATGGGACACTGAAGCTTTCTTT
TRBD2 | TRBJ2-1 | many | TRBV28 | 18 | CASSLVGGAGSSYNEQFF | TGTGCCAGCAGTTTAGTGGGAGGGGCGGGGAGCTCCTACAATGAGCAGTTCTTC
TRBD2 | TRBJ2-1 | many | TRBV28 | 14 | CASSFGDYYNEQFF | TGTGCCAGCAGTTTCGGGGACTATTACAATGAGCAGTTCTTC
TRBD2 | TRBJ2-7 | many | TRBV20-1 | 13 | CSARASGSYEQYF | TGCAGTGCCCGGGCTAGCGGGAGTTACGAGCAGTACTTC
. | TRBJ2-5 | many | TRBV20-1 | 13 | CSAREPNQETQYF | TGCAGTGCTAGGGAGCCGAACCAAGAGACCCAGTACTTC
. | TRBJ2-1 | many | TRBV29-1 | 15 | CSVDRLISVDNEQFF | TGCAGCGTTGATCGATTGATAAGCGTCGACAATGAGCAGTTCTTC